Shown below are 21 T cell receptor beta chains from a single sample sequenced in a study of blood T cell repertoires in COVID-19. Sequencing was performed with immunoSEQ multiplex PCR; in TCRdb, only in-frame clones are kept and a portion is missing. Here the sample spans about 140,000 clones, more than 75% being singletons. Sequencing was carried out using peripheral blood. The source is a woman aged 40 to 50 with acute or convalescent COVID-19.

The V gene is TRBV2, the J gene TRBJ2-4, with TRBD1 identical over 11 bases. After removal of 6 bases from V and 6 bases from J, the junction contained 4 bases not matched to a gene. CDR1 is SNHLY and CDR2 is FYNNEI in the germline V gene. The CDR3 contains 14 residues. This CDR3 reads CASRGQGVGNIQYF. CDR3 nucleotides: TGTGCCAGCAGGGGACAGGGGGTAGGAAACATTCAGTACTTC. Filled out from reference TRBV2 and TRBJ2-4, the complete variable domain reads EPEVTQTPSHQVTQMGQEVILRCVPISNHLYFYWYRQILGQKVEFLVSFYNNEISEKSEIFDDQFSVERPDGSNFTLKIRSTKLEDSAMYFCASRGQGVGNIQYFGAGTRLSVL.

The chain has TRBV7-2 and TRBJ2-2; 9 nucleotides match TRBD1. The CDR3 covers 17 residues. From germline, CDR1 is SGHTA and CDR2 FQGNSA. V shed 5 bases and J 3 bases; nucleotides not matched to a gene: 10. Here the CDR3 reads CASSVPRDRDDTGELFF. Written as DNA, the CDR3 is TGTGCCAGCAGCGTACCTCGGGACAGGGACGACACCGGGGAGCTGTTTTTT.

The chain links TRBV6-2 or TRBV6-3 to TRBJ1-1, with D unclear. V dropped 4 bases and J dropped 3 bases, with 6 bases sitting between them. This CDR3 spans 12 amino acids. CDR1 and CDR2 from the germline V gene are MNHEY and SVGEGT. CDR3: CASSWRDTEAFF. The CDR3 coding sequence is TGTGCCAGCAGTTGGAGAGACACTGAAGCTTTCTTT.

The rearrangement uses TRBV12-3 or TRBV12-4 and TRBJ2-5; 7 nucleotides align to TRBD1. Unmatched junction bases numbered 4, after V lost 6 bases and J lost 3 bases. The CDR3 runs 13 residues. The CDR3 bases are TGTGCCAGCAGCTGGGGACAGAAAGAGACCCAGTACTTC. Translated: CASSWGQKETQYF.

The J gene is TRBJ1-2, the V gene TRBV4-3, with D maybe TRBD1 (6 bases). The germline V gene encodes CDR1 LGHNA and CDR2 YSLEER. V was pared by 0 bases and J by 3 bases, with 14 bases between. The length of the CDR3 is 16 residues. The CDR3 region is CASSQDDRTEDYGYTF. The DNA for the CDR3 is TGCGCCAGCAGCCAAGACGATCGGACAGAGGACTATGGCTACACCTTC.

The genes are TRBV28 and TRBJ1-1; TRBD1 matches 8 bases. J gave up 3 bases and V 5 bases, and 8 bases lay outside the gene matches. From germline, CDR1 is MDHEN and CDR2 SYDVKM. The CDR3 consists of 15 residues. For the CDR3, the DNA is TGTGCCAGCAGTAGACGGACAGGGAAAGACACTGAAGCTTTCTTT. Its translation: CASSRRTGKDTEAFF. The whole variable domain, filled in from reference TRBV28 and TRBJ1-1, reads DVKVTQSSRYLVKRTGEKVFLECVQDMDHENMFWYRQDPGLGLRLIYFSYDVKMKEKGDIPEGYSVSREKKERFSLILESASTNQTSMYLCASSRRTGKDTEAFFGQGTRLTVV.

This clone showed up just a few times. This rearrangement joins TRBV15 to TRBJ1-1; D might be TRBD1 (5 bases). Trimming took 5 bases from V and 6 from J, leaving 19 bases between them. The CDR3 loop spans 15 amino acids. From germline, CDR1 is LNHNV and CDR2 YYDKDF (reference sequence). The CDR3 DNA follows: TGTGCCACCAGCCCCAACCCCGGCAGGGAAGCTGAAGCTTTCTTT. This codes for CATSPNPGREAEAFF.

The chain employs TRBV10-3 and TRBJ2-7, with 10 bases that match TRBD1. V lost 2 bases and J lost 5; bases outside the gene matches: 12. Germline CDR1 reads ENHRY; CDR2 reads SYGVKD. The length of the CDR3 is 17 residues. The CDR3 DNA sequence: TGTGCCATCAGTGAGAGAGGCGGACAGGGGGTATGGAACGAGCAGTACTTC. Its translation is CAISERGGQGVWNEQYF.

The rearrangement uses TRBV6-5 and TRBJ1-2, with D perhaps TRBD1 (5 bases). This CDR3 is built from 14 residues. Trimming took 4 bases from V and 4 from J, leaving 13 bases between them. Germline loops: CDR1 MNHEY, CDR2 SVGAGI. For the CDR3, the DNA is TGTGCCAGCAGTTTGGGGAACAGGTTCTATGGCTACACCTTC. The encoded protein is CASSLGNRFYGYTF.

The chain combines TRBV7-9 with TRBJ1-2; D uncertain. The germline V gene has CDR1 SEHNR and CDR2 FQNEAQ (reference sequence). The CDR3 covers 19 residues. Between the trimmed V and J ends, which lost 8 bases and 1 base, there was a span of 29 bases. CDR3 loop: CASSSRWAHQPINNYGYTF. As DNA, the CDR3 is TGTGCCAGCTCCAGCAGGTGGGCCCATCAACCCATAAATAACTATGGCTACACCTTC.

The chain employs TRBV19 and TRBJ2-4; D is possibly TRBD1 (6 bases). The V and J ends lost 2 bases and 8 bases respectively, with 7 bases between them. Per germline, CDR1 LNHDA and CDR2 SQIVND (reference sequence). The CDR3 totals 12 residues. CDR3 DNA: TGTGCCAGTAGTATATACAGGGACATTCAGTACTTC. This encodes CASSIYRDIQYF.

The gene calls are TRBV6-5 and TRBJ2-1; 11 bases agree with TRBD2. Germline CDR1 MNHEY, CDR2 SVGAGI. The CDR3 totals 15 residues. J was trimmed by 5 bases and V by 6 bases; bases with no gene match: 6. CDR3 sequence reads: CASRRTSGGNNEQFF. CDR3 in DNA: TGTGCCAGCAGAAGAACTAGCGGGGGAAACAATGAGCAGTTCTTC.

This sequence joins TRBV30 and TRBJ1-1; TRBD1 might be the D (5 bases). This CDR3 comprises 14 residues. Deletions cut 4 bases from V and 1 base from J, with 13 bases between. CDR1 GTSNPN and CDR2 SVGIG come from the germline V gene (reference sequence). The CDR3 region is CAWKNWGENTEAFF. The DNA for the CDR3 is TGTGCCTGGAAGAATTGGGGGGAGAACACTGAAGCTTTCTTT. The full variable domain, rest sourced from reference TRBV30 and TRBJ1-1, is SQTIHQWPATLVQPVGSPLSLECTVEGTSNPNLYWYRQAAGRGLQLLFYSVGIGQISSEVPQNLSASRPQDRQFILSSKKLLLSDSGFYLCAWKNWGENTEAFFGQGTRLTVV.

This chain uses TRBV28 with TRBJ1-2; D possibly corresponds to TRBD1 (5 bases). Germline CDR1 is MDHEN and CDR2 is SYDVKM. Trimming pared 7 bases from V and 1 base from J, leaving 10 bases between. The CDR3 has 13 amino acids. CDR3 DNA sequence: TGTGCCAGCACCTTGCAGGGTAACTATGGCTACACCTTC. Its protein is CASTLQGNYGYTF.

The gene calls are TRBV6-5 and TRBJ1-1; D unclear. V lost 2 bases to trimming and J lost 3 bases, with 10 bases between them. This CDR3 comprises 14 residues. Germline CDR1 and CDR2: MNHEY and SVGAGI. This CDR3 reads CASSYSGGDTEAFF. As DNA, the CDR3 is TGTGCCAGCAGTTACAGCGGAGGTGACACTGAAGCTTTCTTT.

The J gene is TRBJ2-2, the V gene TRBV7-3; TRBD2 matches at 15 bases. This CDR3 is built from 18 residues. CDR1 is SGHTA, CDR2 FQGTGA, per germline. Unmatched junction bases numbered 5, after V lost 4 bases and J lost 2 bases. CDR3 sequence: CASSSGLAGGRNTGELFF. In DNA, the CDR3 is TGTGCCAGCAGCTCGGGACTAGCGGGAGGCCGCAACACCGGGGAGCTGTTTTTT.

The chain uses TRBV4-3 and TRBJ2-1, with 9 bases fitting TRBD2. The CDR3 extends over 15 amino acids. V lost 0 bases to trimming and J lost 7 bases; unmatched junction nucleotides: 4. Germline assignment: CDR1 LGHNA and CDR2 YSLEER. Written as DNA, the CDR3 is TGCGCCAGCAGCCAAGAATTAGCGGGAGAGAATGAGCAGTTCTTC. Its protein product is CASSQELAGENEQFF.

The rearrangement uses TRBV30 and TRBJ1-4, with D hard to call. CDR1 GTSNPN and CDR2 SVGIG come from the germline V gene (reference sequence). The CDR3 totals 15 residues. V gave up 2 bases and J gave up 0 bases, with 10 bases separating them. As DNA, the CDR3 is TGTGCCTGGAGTTATGCCGGGACAACTAATGAAAAACTGTTTTTT. This codes for CAWSYAGTTNEKLFF.

The chain is built from TRBV2 and TRBJ1-2; perhaps TRBD1 as D (6 bases). CDR1 is SNHLY, CDR2 FYNNEI, per germline. CDR3 length: 11 residues. Between the trimmed V and J ends, which lost 10 bases and 12 bases, there was a span of 18 bases. The CDR3, as DNA: TGTGCCACCTCGGGGGGGCCACACCACACCTTC. The encoded protein is CATSGGPHHTF. Full variable domain (remainder filled in from reference TRBV2 and TRBJ1-2): EPEVTQTPSHQVTQMGQEVILRCVPISNHLYFYWYRQILGQKVEFLVSFYNNEISEKSEIFDDQFSVERPDGSNFTLKIRSTKLEDSAMYFCATSGGPHHTFGSGTRLTVV.

This chain connects TRBV3-1 (or the pseudogene TRBV3-2) to TRBJ2-7, with 10 nucleotides matching TRBD2. V shed 4 bases, J shed 6 bases, and the junction held 15 bases outside the gene matches. The germline V gene encodes CDR1 LGHDT and CDR2 YNNKEL (reference sequence). CDR3 size: 17 residues. The CDR3 sequence is CASSPKWGSGGDSEQYF. CDR3 bases: TGTGCCAGCAGCCCCAAGTGGGGAAGCGGGGGGGATTCCGAGCAGTACTTC.

This sequence joins TRBV19 and TRBJ1-4, with TRBD1 as a possible D gene (6 bases). This CDR3 is built from 15 residues. Germline V gene sequence: CDR1 LNHDA, CDR2 SQIVND (reference sequence). V lost 5 bases and J lost 0, with 10 bases in between. The CDR3 is CASSVTGSTNEKLFF. Here the CDR3 DNA reads TGTGCCAGTAGTGTCACAGGGTCAACTAATGAAAAACTGTTTTTT.